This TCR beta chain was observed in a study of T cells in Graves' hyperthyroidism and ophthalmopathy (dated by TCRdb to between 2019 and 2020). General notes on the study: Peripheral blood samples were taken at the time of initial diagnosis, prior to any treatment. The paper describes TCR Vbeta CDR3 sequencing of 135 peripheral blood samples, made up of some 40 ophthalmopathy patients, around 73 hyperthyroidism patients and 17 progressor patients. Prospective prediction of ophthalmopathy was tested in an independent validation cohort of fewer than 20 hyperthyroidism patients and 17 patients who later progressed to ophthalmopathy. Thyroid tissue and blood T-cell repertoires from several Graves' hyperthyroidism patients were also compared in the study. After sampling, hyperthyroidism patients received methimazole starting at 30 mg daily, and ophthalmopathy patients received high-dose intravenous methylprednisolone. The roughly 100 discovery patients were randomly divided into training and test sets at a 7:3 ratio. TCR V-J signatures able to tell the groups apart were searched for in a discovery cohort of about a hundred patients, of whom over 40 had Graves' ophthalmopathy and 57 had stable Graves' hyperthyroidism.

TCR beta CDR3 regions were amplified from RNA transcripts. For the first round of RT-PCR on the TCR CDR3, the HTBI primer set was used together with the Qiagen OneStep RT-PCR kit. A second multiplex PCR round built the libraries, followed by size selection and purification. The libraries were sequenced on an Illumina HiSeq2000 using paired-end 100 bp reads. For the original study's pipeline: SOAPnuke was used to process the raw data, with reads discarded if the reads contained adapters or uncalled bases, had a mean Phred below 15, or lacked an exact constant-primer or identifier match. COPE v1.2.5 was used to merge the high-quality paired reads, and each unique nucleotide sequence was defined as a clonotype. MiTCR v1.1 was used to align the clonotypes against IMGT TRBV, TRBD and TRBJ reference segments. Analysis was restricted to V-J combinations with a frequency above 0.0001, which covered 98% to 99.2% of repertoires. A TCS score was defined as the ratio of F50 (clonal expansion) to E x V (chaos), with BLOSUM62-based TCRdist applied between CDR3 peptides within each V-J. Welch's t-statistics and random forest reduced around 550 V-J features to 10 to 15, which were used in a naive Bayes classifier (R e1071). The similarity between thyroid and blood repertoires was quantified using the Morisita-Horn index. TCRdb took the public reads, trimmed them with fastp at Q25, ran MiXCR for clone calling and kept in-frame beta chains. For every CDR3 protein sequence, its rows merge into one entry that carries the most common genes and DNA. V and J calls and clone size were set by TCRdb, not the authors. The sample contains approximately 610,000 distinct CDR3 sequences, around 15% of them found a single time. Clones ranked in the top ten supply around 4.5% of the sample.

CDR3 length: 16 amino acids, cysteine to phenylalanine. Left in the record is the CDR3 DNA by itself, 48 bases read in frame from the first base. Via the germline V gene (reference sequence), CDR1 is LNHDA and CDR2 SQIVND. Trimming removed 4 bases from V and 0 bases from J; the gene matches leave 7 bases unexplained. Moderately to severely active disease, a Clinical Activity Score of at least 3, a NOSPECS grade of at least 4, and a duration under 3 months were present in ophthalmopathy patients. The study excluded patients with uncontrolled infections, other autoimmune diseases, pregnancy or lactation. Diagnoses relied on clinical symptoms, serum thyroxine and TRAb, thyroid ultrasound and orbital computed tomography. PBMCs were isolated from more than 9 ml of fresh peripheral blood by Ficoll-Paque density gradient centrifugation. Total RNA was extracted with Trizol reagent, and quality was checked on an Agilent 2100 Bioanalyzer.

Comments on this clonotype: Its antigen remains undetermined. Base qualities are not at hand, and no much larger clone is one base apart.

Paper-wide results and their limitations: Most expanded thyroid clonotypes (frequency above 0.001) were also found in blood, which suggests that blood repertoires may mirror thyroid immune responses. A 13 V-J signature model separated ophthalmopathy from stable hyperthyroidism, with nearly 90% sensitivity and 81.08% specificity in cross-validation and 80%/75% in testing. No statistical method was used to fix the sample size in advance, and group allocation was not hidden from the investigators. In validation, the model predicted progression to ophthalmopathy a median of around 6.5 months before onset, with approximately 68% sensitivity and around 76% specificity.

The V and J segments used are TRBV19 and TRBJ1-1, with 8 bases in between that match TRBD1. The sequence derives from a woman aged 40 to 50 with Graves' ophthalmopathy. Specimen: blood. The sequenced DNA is TGTGCCAGTAGTACCTCAGGGGGCTCTGTGAACACTGAAGCTTTCTTT. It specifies CASSTSGGSVNTEAFF.